These 26 T cell receptor beta chains were all obtained from the same sample, sequenced in a study of neurological immune-mediated disorders. One entry per CDR3 protein, called by TCRdb with MiXCR from the 5' RACE reads. This table has about 49,000 distinct CDR3 sequences, approximately 11% appearing once. The time point denotes: longitudinal time-point 1 (baseline). The sequenced sample was PBMCs. The receptors were gathered from a woman aged 40-49 years in good health.

Many counts were recorded for this clonotype. The chain joins TRBV12-3 or TRBV12-4 to TRBJ2-3; no reliable D call. This CDR3 contains 14 residues. Trimming stripped 4 bases from V and 3 bases from J, with 11 bases between. The CDR3 reads CASSWFPRTDTQYF. CDR3 DNA: TGTGCCAGCAGTTGGTTTCCCCGTACAGATACGCAGTATTTT.

This clonotype was picked up many times. Here the CDR3 DNA reads TGCAGTGCTAGAGCCCCGGGACAGGGCCCTGAAGCTTTCTTT. Translation gives CSARAPGQGPEAFF. The chain carries TRBV20-1 and TRBJ1-1, with 9 bases matching TRBD1. V shed 1 base, J shed 6 bases, and the junction held 6 bases outside the gene matches. Germline CDR1 and CDR2: DFQATT and SNEGSKA (reference sequence). The CDR3 length is 14 residues.

This clonotype was seen repeatedly, ten times or more. This chain connects TRBV5-1 to TRBJ1-2; D may be TRBD1 (6 bases). The CDR3 is made up of 13 amino acids. Germline V gene data show CDR1 as SGHRS and CDR2 as YFSETQ. V gave up 0 bases and J gave up 8 bases, with 11 bases separating them. CDR3 protein: CASSLGRGQGYTF. In DNA form, the CDR3 reads TGCGCCAGCAGCTTGGGCCGGGGGCAAGGCTACACCTTC.

This clonotype was recorded many times. This CDR3 is CATSRGAGTYNEQFF. The DNA for the CDR3 is TGTGCCACCAGCAGAGGAGCGGGGACCTACAATGAGCAGTTCTTC. This rearrangement joins TRBV15 to TRBJ2-1; 7 positions match TRBD2. The CDR3 totals 15 residues. Germline lookup yields CDR1 LNHNV and CDR2 YYDKDF (reference sequence). V lost 1 base, J lost 2 bases, and 2 bases stayed unmatched.

This clonotype appeared many times. This sequence joins TRBV29-1 and TRBJ2-7, with 7 bases that match TRBD2. Unmatched junction bases numbered 12, after V lost 7 bases and J lost 6 bases. CDR1 is SQVTM and CDR2 is ANQGSEA in the germline V gene. CDR3 size: 13 residues. The CDR3 nucleotides read TGCAGCGCCCGATCCTCAACGGGGGGCGAGCAGTACTTC. This translates into CSARSSTGGEQYF.

The rearrangement joins TRBV9 to TRBJ2-7; 9 bases align to TRBD1. Germline V gene lookup returns CDR1 SGDLS and CDR2 YYNGEE. With V trimmed by 0 bases and J by 4 bases, 5 bases remained unmatched. CDR3 size: 15 residues. CDR3 nucleotide sequence: TGTGCCAGCAGCGTAGACGGGACAGGGAGGTACGAGCAGTACTTC. It specifies CASSVDGTGRYEQYF.

J is TRBJ2-3 and V is TRBV12-3 or TRBV12-4; 9 nucleotides match TRBD1. Unmatched junction bases numbered 8, after V lost 5 bases and J lost 2 bases. The CDR3 length is 16 residues. The CDR3 is CASSTSGTGTTDTQYF. The CDR3 DNA reads as TGTGCCAGCAGTACGTCCGGGACAGGGACCACAGATACGCAGTATTTT.

This clonotype has at least ten counts. The V and J genes are TRBV12-3 or TRBV12-4 and TRBJ2-6; no definite D call. V lost 6 bases and J 0 bases, leaving 6 bases between the germline ends. The CDR3 sequence is 14 residues long. The CDR3 DNA follows: TGTGCCAGCAGAACCAGCTCTGGGGCCAACGTCCTGACTTTC. This gives the protein CASRTSSGANVLTF.

This clonotype was counted ten times or more. This chain's CDR3 is CASSRGGTGELFF. CDR3 sequence (DNA): TGCGCCAGCAGCCGGGGTGGAACCGGGGAGCTGTTTTTT. The chain couples TRBV5-1 to TRBJ2-2; D might be TRBD2 (5 bases). CDR3 length: 13 amino acids. Germline CDR1 SGHRS, CDR2 YFSETQ. V lost 4 bases and J lost 5, with 9 bases in between.

This clonotype was seen ten or more times. V is TRBV4-3 and J is TRBJ2-3; D tentatively fits TRBD1 or TRBD2 (5 bases each). The CDR3 length is 17 residues. Germline CDR1 and CDR2: LGHNA and YSLEER. With 0 bases removed from V and 7 bases from J, the gap between germline ends came to 20 bases. DNA for the CDR3: TGCGCCAGCAGCCAAGACACCGGGGACGTACCGAACCATACGCAGTATTTT. Translated: CASSQDTGDVPNHTQYF.

About this clonotype itself: A single base separates this from a much larger clone, so it may be a read error. The chain uses TRBV29-1 and TRBJ1-1; possibly TRBD1 for D (5 bases). V lost 3 bases and J lost 7, with 15 bases in between. The CDR3 is 13 amino acids. CDR1 and CDR2 from the germline V gene are SQVTM and ANQGSEA. The CDR3 DNA sequence: TGCAGCGTTGAGATCCGCCGGGGGATTGAAGCTTTCTTT. Amino acids: CSVEIRRGIEAFF.

The sample holds many counts of this clonotype. The chain has TRBV10-3 and TRBJ2-7; tentatively, D is TRBD1 (6 bases). The CDR3 is 13 amino acids. Germline loops: CDR1 ENHRY, CDR2 SYGVKD. Trimming removed 6 bases at V and 5 bases at J, with 14 bases between. CDR3 nucleotides: TGTGCCATCAGCGATCTTGGGGGCGACGAGCAGTACTTC. The encoded protein is CAISDLGGDEQYF.

This clonotype was seen many times. The chain joins TRBV10-3 to TRBJ2-1; D not certain. With 0 bases removed from V and 0 bases from J, the gap between germline ends came to 9 bases. Germline loops: CDR1 ENHRY, CDR2 SYGVKD. The CDR3 runs 16 residues. CDR3 sequence: CAISESPSPSYNEQFF. CDR3 coding DNA: TGTGCCATCAGTGAGTCTCCCTCCCCCTCCTACAATGAGCAGTTCTTC.

This clonotype has at least ten counts. V usage is TRBV9 and J usage is TRBJ2-1, with D possibly TRBD2 on 6 matching bases. CDR3 length: 15 amino acids. Per the germline V gene, CDR1 is SGDLS and CDR2 is YYNGEE. V was cut by 0 bases and J by 4 bases, with 11 bases left in between. The CDR3 nucleotides read TGTGCCAGCAGCGTAGCGGCGGGACGATACAATGAGCAGTTCTTC. Translated, it gives CASSVAAGRYNEQFF.

This clonotype was counted at least ten times. This sequence joins TRBV25-1 and TRBJ2-7; D is perhaps TRBD2 (6 bases). With 8 bases removed from V and 4 bases from J, the gap between germline ends came to 9 bases. This CDR3 contains 11 residues. Germline V gene lookup returns CDR1 MGHDK and CDR2 SYGVNS. For the CDR3, the DNA is TGTGCCAGCGGTCGGGGGTACGAGCAGTACTTC. Translation gives CASGRGYEQYF.

This clonotype showed up many times. V is TRBV6-2 or TRBV6-3 and J is TRBJ2-2, with D perhaps matching TRBD2 (5 bases). This CDR3 contains 15 residues. The V end was cut by 2 bases, the J end by 6 bases, with 13 bases between. Germline values: CDR1 MNHEY, CDR2 SVGEGT. The CDR3 sequence is CASSYPLRAAGELFF. For the CDR3, the DNA is TGTGCCAGCAGTTACCCCTTGAGGGCGGCCGGGGAGCTGTTTTTT.

This clonotype came up many times. The rearrangement uses TRBV5-1 and TRBJ2-1, with D possibly matching TRBD2 (6 bases). Between the trimmed V and J ends, which lost 4 bases and 3 bases, there was a span of 11 bases. The CDR3 runs to 14 residues. Germline V lookup: CDR1 SGHRS, CDR2 YFSETQ. CDR3 in DNA: TGCGCCAGCAGCGCCTCGACTAGCTACAATGAGCAGTTCTTC. Its protein is CASSASTSYNEQFF.

This clonotype occurred a few times. J is TRBJ1-5 and V is TRBV12-3 or TRBV12-4; TRBD1 matches at 7 bases. V gave up 6 bases and J gave up 3 bases; unmatched junction bases: 5. CDR3 length equals 14 residues. The CDR3: CASSHTGDNQPQHF. The CDR3 DNA sequence: TGTGCCAGCAGCCACACAGGGGACAATCAGCCCCAGCATTTT.

This clonotype was counted many times. CDR3 sequence (DNA): TGTGCCAGCAGTGAACGACAGCCAAACACAGATACGCAGTATTTT. It encodes CASSERQPNTDTQYF. This chain links TRBV2 with TRBJ2-3; a weak D match, TRBD1 (5 bases). The CDR3 is made up of 15 amino acids. Germline loops: CDR1 SNHLY, CDR2 FYNNEI. The V end lost 2 bases, the J end lost 2 bases, and 11 bases lay between the germline ends.

This clonotype was recorded many times. The gene calls are TRBV20-1 and TRBJ1-2; no reliable D call. V was clipped by 1 base and J by 8 bases, with 8 bases between them. The germline CDR1 and CDR2 sequences are DFQATT and SNEGSKA (reference sequence). This CDR3 comprises 11 residues. The chain's CDR3 is CSARGPFGYTF. CDR3 DNA: TGCAGTGCTAGAGGGCCGTTCGGCTACACCTTC.

In this sample, this clonotype turned up many times. The rearrangement uses TRBV29-1 and TRBJ2-3, with D possibly being TRBD2 (6 bases). Germline values: CDR1 SQVTM, CDR2 ANQGSEA. The length of the CDR3 is 13 residues. Trimming removed 3 bases from V and 5 bases from J, with 12 bases in between. CDR3 sequence reads: CSVEGGVGDTQYF. CDR3 nucleotide sequence: TGCAGCGTTGAGGGCGGGGTTGGAGATACGCAGTATTTT.

The chain is built from TRBV18 and TRBJ2-5; unclear D gene. Trimming shortened V by 2 bases and J by 2 bases, and 12 bases separated the two germline ends. The CDR3 contains 15 residues. Germline CDR1 and CDR2: KGHSH and LQKENI. CDR3 residues: CASSPVQKIQETQYF. CDR3 in DNA: TGTGCCAGCTCACCAGTCCAGAAAATTCAAGAGACCCAGTACTTC.

This clonotype was picked up a small number of times. The V and J genes are TRBV7-2 and TRBJ1-5, with 8 bases fitting TRBD1. Trimming at V came to 5 bases and at J to 2 bases, leaving 5 bases not matched to a gene. The CDR3 is made up of 15 amino acids. Germline CDR1 SGHTA, CDR2 FQGNSA. The CDR3 reads CASSQGAGGNQPQHF. In nucleotides, the CDR3 is TGTGCCAGCAGCCAGGGGGCGGGTGGCAATCAGCCCCAGCATTTT.

This clonotype appeared many times. V gene TRBV5-1 combines with J gene TRBJ1-2, with D hard to call. In germline, CDR1 is SGHRS, CDR2 YFSETQ. The CDR3 covers 16 residues. The V end lost 0 bases, the J end lost 0 bases, and 12 bases lay between the germline ends. CDR3 bases: TGCGCCAGCAGCTTGGAACAGACCACAGCTAACTATGGCTACACCTTC. As protein: CASSLEQTTANYGYTF.

This clonotype was counted at least ten times. The chain has TRBV6-5 and TRBJ2-1; D uncertain. CDR1 is MNHEY, CDR2 SVGAGI, per germline. This CDR3 spans 13 amino acids. The CDR3: CTSSSPLANEQFF. DNA of the CDR3: TGTACCTCTTCAAGCCCACTGGCCAATGAGCAGTTCTTC.

This clonotype was recorded at least ten times. The gene calls are TRBV5-1 and TRBJ1-2, with D possibly being TRBD1 (6 bases). V gave up 0 bases and J gave up 6 bases, with 12 bases separating them. The CDR3 length is 14 residues. Germline-derived CDR1 and CDR2 are SGHRS and YFSETQ. The CDR3 DNA sequence: TGCGCCAGCAGCTTGGGACAGGAAAACCATGGCTACACCTTC. This translates into CASSLGQENHGYTF.